A selection of T cell receptor beta chains follows, all from one sample in a study of blood T cell repertoires in COVID-19. Here immunoSEQ multiplex PCR was the method, and the copy in TCRdb shows in-frame clones only, minus some. The profile shows 150,000 to 200,000 clones, around nine tenths of them singletons. Sequencing input: peripheral blood. These receptors were obtained from a man aged 40-55 years with active or convalescent COVID-19. The CDR3 runs from the conserved cysteine through the conserved F or W. The order of the fields is V gene, D gene, clone size, J gene, CDR3 DNA, CDR3 protein. The D gene is left open where the match is weak. Clone size is shown for a subset of rows, as once, few, many or a class of expanded clone.

TRBV9	.	.	TRBJ2-1	TGTGCCAGCAGCGCATACCGGGACAACAATGAGCAGTTCTTC	CASSAYRDNNEQFF
TRBV10-2	.	.	TRBJ2-3	TGCGCCAGCAATAAGGGAGCGTACAGCACAGATACGCAGTATTTT	CASNKGAYSTDTQYF
TRBV6-6	.	.	TRBJ1-5	TGTGCCAGCACGAGACAGGGCAATCAGCCCCAGCATTTT	CASTRQGNQPQHF
TRBV21-1	.	.	TRBJ1-4	TGTGCCAGCGTCAAAAGACCGGGACTGTTTTTT	CASVKRPGLFF
TRBV29-1	TRBD2	.	TRBJ2-2	TGCAGCGTTTCAAGCGGGGGAAACACCGGGGAGCTGTTTTTT	CSVSSGGNTGELFF
TRBV11-3	TRBD2	.	TRBJ2-1	TGTGCCAGCAGCTTAGGGACTAGCGGGGGCTACAATGAGCAGTTCTTC	CASSLGTSGGYNEQFF
TRBV19	.	.	TRBJ1-3	TGTGCCAGTAGTATTGGCAGGGGTAGAGACACCATATATTTT	CASSIGRGRDTIYF
TRBV27	.	.	TRBJ2-3	TGTGCCAGTTCCGGGACATCTAGCACAGATACGCAGTATTTT	CASSGTSSTDTQYF
TRBV6-6	.	.	TRBJ2-1	TGTGCCAGCAGTTCAAACCGGGACTCAGCCCCGGCGGAGCAGTTCTTC	CASSSNRDSAPAEQFF
TRBV2	.	.	TRBJ1-4	TGTGCCAGCTCACAGGGAAGGGGGACTAATGAAAAACTGTTTTTT	CASSQGRGTNEKLFF
TRBV30	.	.	TRBJ2-2	TGTGCCTGGAATGGTAGACACGGCACCGGGGAGCTGTTTTTT	CAWNGRHGTGELFF
TRBV24-1	TRBD2	once	TRBJ2-1	TGTGCCATCTCTCGGCGGGAGGGCCTGGTGGAGCAGTTCTTC	CAISRREGLVEQFF
TRBV12-3/TRBV12-4	.	.	TRBJ2-3	TGTGCCAGCGAACGGAGGGGGGGTACGCAGTATTTT	CASERRGGTQYF
TRBV24-1	.	.	TRBJ1-1	TGTGCCACCAGTGAACCGGGGAAGGACACTGAAGCTTTCTTT	CATSEPGKDTEAFF
TRBV11-2	TRBD1	.	TRBJ2-7	TGTGCCAGCAGCTCACTGACAGGGAAATACTACGAGCAGTACTTC	CASSSLTGKYYEQYF
TRBV4-1	.	.	TRBJ2-1	TGCGCCAGCAGCCAAGGTGCGAGGCTCACTAGCTCCTACAATGAGCAGTTCTTC	CASSQGARLTSSYNEQFF
TRBV7-8	TRBD1	.	TRBJ1-5	TGTGCCAGCAGCTTATTGGGACAGGGCGGGCAGCCCCAGCATTTT	CASSLLGQGGQPQHF
TRBV11-3	TRBD2	.	TRBJ2-1	TGTGCCAGCAGCCTTAGCGGGTCATCCTACAATGAGCAGTTCTTC	CASSLSGSSYNEQFF
TRBV6-5	TRBD2	.	TRBJ2-7	TGTGCCAGCAGGGGACTAGCGGGGCCGTACGAGCAGTACTTC	CASRGLAGPYEQYF
TRBV28	TRBD2	.	TRBJ2-2	TGTGCCAGCAGTCCCGCGGGACTAGCGGACCCCATGTCCGCCGGGGAGCTGTTTTTT	CASSPAGLADPMSAGELFF
TRBV25-1	.	.	TRBJ1-5	TGTGCCAGCAGTGAATTAGTCTCCTATCAGCCCCAGCATTTT	CASSELVSYQPQHF
TRBV28	.	.	TRBJ1-2	TGTGCCAGCAGTATCTACCCGGACCCCCAACAAAGGGGTGGCTACACCTTC	CASSIYPDPQQRGGYTF
TRBV5-8	.	.	TRBJ1-6	TGTGCCAGCACCGAGGAAGGGACTCTCACCGCGGGTTCACCCCTCCACTTT	CASTEEGTLTAGSPLHF
TRBV7-2	.	.	TRBJ2-1	TGTGCCAGCAGCTTAATGGGCAGTCTCAATGAGCAGTTCTTC	CASSLMGSLNEQFF
TRBV5-6	TRBD1	few	TRBJ1-1	TGTGCCAGCAGCAGGGACAGGGGCGGGTTGGACACTGAAGCTTTCTTT	CASSRDRGGLDTEAFF
TRBV6-2/TRBV6-3	TRBD1	.	TRBJ1-1	TGTGCCAGCAGTTACTCGCGGACAGGGCGGACTGAAGCTTTCTTT	CASSYSRTGRTEAFF